The rows below give T cell receptor beta chains drawn from one sample of a study of radiation and T cells in renal cell carcinoma. Sequenced by immunoSEQ multiplex PCR; TCRdb stores in-frame clones only, minus some. This sample carries tens of thousands of clones, 82% of them seen once, and the ten largest clones take less than 7%. The specimen was blood, collected from a patient whose treatment included radiotherapy and nephrectomy. The receptors here all came from a man aged 60 to 75 with renal cell carcinoma. Both conserved end residues are trimmed from each CDR3. A D gene is named only where the DNA matches it firmly. A row's size may be missing; if present it is once, few, many or a size class.

cdr3_length,j_call,d_call,v_call,clone_size,cdr3_aa
11,TRBJ2-7,.,TRBV5-1,.,ASSPDSFYEQY
9,TRBJ2-7,.,TRBV5-1,once,ASSLAGEQY
12,TRBJ2-5,.,TRBV28,.,ASSPPQRRETQY
12,TRBJ2-7,TRBD1,TRBV19,few,ASSEGTGVYEQY
12,TRBJ2-3,TRBD2,TRBV10-3,.,AIRGGLATDTQY
11,TRBJ2-3,.,TRBV14,once,ASSRGSSDTQY
13,TRBJ2-7,TRBD2,TRBV6-5,.,ASLNIAGRGYEQY
14,TRBJ1-3,.,TRBV28,once,ASSKTSLTAGNTIY
11,TRBJ2-7,.,TRBV19,.,ASSISGNYEQY
13,TRBJ2-7,.,TRBV6-5,.,ASTSRHGSSYEQY
12,TRBJ2-3,.,TRBV6-5,.,ASRLLGSSDTQY
12,TRBJ1-1,.,TRBV11-3,few,ASSPTRGDTEAF
18,TRBJ2-5,TRBD2,TRBV5-4,.,ASSSGPLAGGPNGKKTQY
12,TRBJ2-7,TRBD1,TRBV15,once,ATSVNRGPYEQY
11,TRBJ2-7,.,TRBV4-1,.,ASSPLGGPEQY
14,TRBJ2-1,.,TRBV5-1,.,ASSKGTGNPDNEQF
11,TRBJ2-7,TRBD1,TRBV6-5,.,ASGPPGGGEQY
12,TRBJ2-5,.,TRBV6-1,few,ASKPDRYQETQY
14,TRBJ2-1,.,TRBV6-1,.,ASSERLAGGGGKQF
11,TRBJ2-2,.,TRBV11-2,.,VCTPDYTGELF